These 15 T cell receptor beta chains were sequenced from one sample in a study of shared clonotypes between healthy human individuals. Assay used: immunoSEQ multiplex PCR; TCRdb lists only in-frame clones, some missing. This sample has 520,000 or so clones, with about four fifths found just once. Sequenced input: PBMCs. The receptor set was obtained from a woman aged 35 to 49 in good health. Some clones in this sample may be carry-over from other donors' samples.

This clone showed up many times. The chain links TRBV10-3 to TRBJ1-5; no reliable D call. The CDR3 is 12 residues long. Germline-derived CDR1 and CDR2 are ENHRY and SYGVKD. Trimming shortened V by 8 bases and J by 3 bases, and 8 bases separated the two germline ends. The CDR3 sequence: CAIGAPNQPQHF. CDR3 DNA sequence: TGTGCCATCGGCGCTCCCAATCAGCCCCAGCATTTT.

Concerning this clone: This sequence may be a read error, since a much larger clone differs from it by one base. The chain uses TRBV7-2 and TRBJ2-3; 11 nucleotides match TRBD2. This CDR3 comprises 15 residues. With 5 bases clipped from V and 4 bases from J, the junction kept 5 bases outside the gene matches. Germline loops: CDR1 SGHTA, CDR2 FQGNSA. The DNA of the CDR3 is TGTGCCAGCAGCCCCACTAGCGGGAGAGCAGATACGCAGTATTTT. It specifies CASSPTSGRADTQYF.

A remark on this clone: The same CDR3 also results from other DNA sequences found in this sample. This chain uses TRBV7-3 with TRBJ1-1; no clear D gene. This CDR3 region has 13 residues. From germline, CDR1 is SGHTA and CDR2 FQGTGA. Trimming shortened V by 3 bases and J by 4 bases, and 9 bases separated the two germline ends. For the CDR3, the DNA is TGTGCCAGCAGCTTTGATGGTTCCACTGAAGCTTTCTTT. As protein: CASSFDGSTEAFF.

V gene TRBV19 combines with J gene TRBJ2-5; 11 bases align to TRBD2. Per the germline V gene, CDR1 is LNHDA and CDR2 is SQIVND (reference sequence). V lost 3 bases, J lost 1 base, and 1 base stayed unmatched. This CDR3 region has 15 residues. CDR3 residues: CASSIGTSGQETQYF. The CDR3 nucleotides are TGTGCCAGTAGTATCGGGACTAGCGGCCAAGAGACCCAGTACTTC.

The chain couples TRBV30 to TRBJ2-7; 10 positions agree with TRBD1. The CDR3 totals 13 residues. The germline V gene has CDR1 GTSNPN and CDR2 SVGIG (reference sequence). V lost 4 bases to trimming and J lost 6 bases; unmatched junction nucleotides: 6. The CDR3 region is CAWTGTGVGEQYF. CDR3 sequence (DNA): TGTGCCTGGACCGGGACAGGGGTGGGCGAGCAGTACTTC.

The rearrangement joins TRBV2 to TRBJ1-3; D perhaps matches TRBD1 (5 bases). There are 15 residues in the CDR3. CDR1 is SNHLY, CDR2 FYNNEI, per germline. Deletions cut 10 bases from V and 0 bases from J, with 16 bases between. For the CDR3, the DNA is TGTGCCAAATCCGCCCCGGGGCTCTCTGGAAACACCATATATTTT. It specifies CAKSAPGLSGNTIYF. Together with reference TRBV2 and TRBJ1-3, the CDR3 gives the full variable domain: EPEVTQTPSHQVTQMGQEVILRCVPISNHLYFYWYRQILGQKVEFLVSFYNNEISEKSEIFDDQFSVERPDGSNFTLKIRSTKLEDSAMYFCAKSAPGLSGNTIYFGEGSWLTVV.

Comments on this clone: The sample holds other DNA sequences that translate to the same CDR3. This chain uses TRBV18 with TRBJ2-3; D not certain. Germline-derived CDR1 and CDR2 are KGHSH and LQKENI. This CDR3 region has 13 residues. The V end was cut by 1 base, the J end by 2 bases, with 4 bases between. This chain's CDR3 is CASSPLVTDTQYF. The CDR3, as DNA: TGTGCCAGCTCACCACTGGTCACAGATACGCAGTATTTT.

There are a few counts of this clone. The gene calls are TRBV27 and TRBJ2-7, with TRBD1 matching over 11 bases. V lost 5 bases and J lost 7; bases outside the gene matches: 7. CDR1 and CDR2 (germline): MNHEY, SMNVEV (reference sequence). The length of the CDR3 is 14 residues. The CDR3 loop reads CASSQGQGALEQYF. The CDR3 nucleotides are TGTGCCAGCAGTCAAGGACAGGGGGCCTTGGAGCAGTACTTC.

The chain recombines TRBV6-5 with TRBJ1-1; D call uncertain. V was pared by 1 base and J by 1 base, with 10 bases between. Germline CDR1 MNHEY, CDR2 SVGAGI. There are 15 residues in the CDR3. The CDR3 DNA reads as TGTGCCAGCAGTTACTGGACCTCGGGGAACACTGAAGCTTTCTTT. Residues: CASSYWTSGNTEAFF.

This chain joins TRBV5-1 and TRBJ2-1; D is possibly TRBD1 (5 bases). Germline V gene lookup returns CDR1 SGHRS and CDR2 YFSETQ. CDR3 length equals 14 residues. V lost 3 bases to trimming and J lost 6 bases, with 13 bases between them. CDR3 sequence (DNA): TGCGCCAGCAGCTCATGGGGCCGAGGCAATGAGCAGTTCTTC. Translation gives CASSSWGRGNEQFF.

This sequence joins TRBV28 and TRBJ2-7; 9 bases are shared with TRBD1. The J segment lost 5 bases and the V segment lost 6 bases, leaving 11 bases of the junction unmatched. The CDR3 loop spans 15 amino acids. CDR1 and CDR2 from the germline V gene are MDHEN and SYDVKM. CDR3 residues: CASRGPGQGLHEQYF. The CDR3, as DNA: TGTGCCAGCAGGGGGCCGGGACAGGGACTCCACGAGCAGTACTTC.

The chain is built from TRBV11-3 and TRBJ2-7, with 9 bases identical to TRBD1. The V and J ends lost 3 bases and 3 bases, in that order; junction bases with no gene match: 0. CDR3 length equals 13 residues. The germline V gene encodes CDR1 SGHNT and CDR2 YENEEA. This CDR3 is CASSLTGGYEQYF. The CDR3 bases are TGTGCCAGCAGCTTGACAGGGGGCTACGAGCAGTACTTC.

V gene TRBV13 combines with J gene TRBJ2-7; the D gene is possibly TRBD1 (5 bases). The V gene's germline CDR1 is PRHDT and CDR2 FYEKMQ (reference sequence). Trimming stripped 5 bases from V and 6 bases from J, with 20 bases between. CDR3 size: 15 residues. CDR3 DNA sequence: TGTGCCAGCAGCCCCCCTTGGGGCGTGGGGTCCGAGCAGTACTTC. Translation: CASSPPWGVGSEQYF.

J is TRBJ2-6 and V is TRBV7-2; 7 nucleotides line up with TRBD2. Trimming cost V 5 bases and J 3 bases; bases outside gene matches: 7. Germline CDR1 reads SGHTA; CDR2 reads FQGNSA. The CDR3 loop spans 16 amino acids. CDR3 coding DNA: TGTGCCAGCAGCAAAGGGAGGGCAAGTGGGGCCAACGTCCTGACTTTC. Its protein product is CASSKGRASGANVLTF.

This chain joins TRBV19 and TRBJ1-2; tentative D call: TRBD1 (5 bases). Germline V gene data show CDR1 as LNHDA and CDR2 as SQIVND (reference sequence). The length of the CDR3 is 13 residues. The V end was cut by 7 bases, the J end by 4 bases, with 13 bases between. The CDR3 region is CASTLTETYGYTF. The CDR3 nucleotides are TGTGCCAGTACCTTGACAGAAACCTATGGCTACACCTTC.